The source of this T cell receptor (beta chain) is a study of T-cell memory formation after mild COVID-19. Study findings and constraints: A balance of CD4 and CD8 characterized clones contracting day 15 to 85, whereas later expanders leaned CD4+. CD4+ contracting clones were found mainly in CM and EM, and CD8+ ones in EMRA.

This clonotype was seen a handful of times. Antigen unknown. A read error may account for a junction end that differs from germline. Germline loops: CDR1 SSHAT, CDR2 FNYEAQ (reference sequence). CDR3 length: 15 amino acids. Employing constant-segment primers, 5'RACE generated TCR alpha and TCR beta cDNA libraries bearing sample barcodes and UMIs. Each CDR3 protein gets one entry after TCRdb re-called the 5' RACE reads with MiXCR. The top ten hold around 22% of the sample, which has under 450,000 distinct CDR3 sequences, about 15% seen once. Material: PBMCs or a T cell subset sorted from them (not recorded which). The chain combines TRBV7-7 with TRBJ2-2, with unresolved D. This receptor was obtained from a man younger than 35 who had mild COVID-19 (a few samples of this study predate the infection). Cell type and time point are not known. Written as DNA, the CDR3 is TGTGCTAGCAGCTTAAATCCGATAAGTGGCGGGGAGCTGTTTTTT. Protein: CASSLNPISGGELFF.